The T cell receptor beta chain described here comes from a study of blood T cell repertoires in COVID-19. Study summary: The study drew acute and convalescent COVID-19 samples from the United States, Italy and Spain. Sample material is recorded as cDNA or gDNA derived from T cells, B-cell-depleted T cells, or PBMCs.

Only in-frame clones appear in the TCRdb table, and some are missing; sequencing was by immunoSEQ multiplex PCR. The data hold fewer than 250,000 clones, with approximately 86% observed a single time. V was shortened by 4 bases and J by 4 bases, with 14 bases between the two germline ends. The CDR3 totals 14 residues. Germline CDR1 reads SGHRS; CDR2 reads YFSETQ. The sequence derives from a man aged 40-49 years with acute or convalescent COVID-19. What was sequenced was peripheral blood. This chain joins TRBV5-1 and TRBJ1-2; D is possibly TRBD1 (5 bases). CDR3 residues: CASSEEGTLYGYTF. The CDR3 bases are TGCGCCAGCAGCGAGGAGGGGACCCTCTATGGCTACACCTTC. Variable domain in full (rest from reference TRBV5-1 and TRBJ1-2): KAGVTQTPRYLIKTRGQQVTLSCSPISGHRSVSWYQQTPGQGLQFLFEYFSETQRNKGNFPGRFSGRQFSNSRSEMNVSTLELGDSALYLCASSEEGTLYGYTFGSGTRLTVV.